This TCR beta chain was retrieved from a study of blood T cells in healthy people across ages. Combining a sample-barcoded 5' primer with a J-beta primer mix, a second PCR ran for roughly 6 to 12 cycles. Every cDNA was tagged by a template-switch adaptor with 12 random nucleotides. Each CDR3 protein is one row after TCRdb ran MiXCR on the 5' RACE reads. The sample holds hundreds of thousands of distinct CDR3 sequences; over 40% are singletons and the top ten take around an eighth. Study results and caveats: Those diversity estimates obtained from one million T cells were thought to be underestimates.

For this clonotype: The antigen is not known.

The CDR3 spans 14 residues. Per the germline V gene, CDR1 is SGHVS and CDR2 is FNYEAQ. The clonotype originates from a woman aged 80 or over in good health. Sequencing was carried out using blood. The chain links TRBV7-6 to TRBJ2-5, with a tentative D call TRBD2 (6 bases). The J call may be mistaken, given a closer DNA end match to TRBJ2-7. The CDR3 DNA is TGTGCCAGCAGCCTGACTAGGGGATCCTACGAGCAGTACTTC. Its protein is CASSLTRGSYEQYF.